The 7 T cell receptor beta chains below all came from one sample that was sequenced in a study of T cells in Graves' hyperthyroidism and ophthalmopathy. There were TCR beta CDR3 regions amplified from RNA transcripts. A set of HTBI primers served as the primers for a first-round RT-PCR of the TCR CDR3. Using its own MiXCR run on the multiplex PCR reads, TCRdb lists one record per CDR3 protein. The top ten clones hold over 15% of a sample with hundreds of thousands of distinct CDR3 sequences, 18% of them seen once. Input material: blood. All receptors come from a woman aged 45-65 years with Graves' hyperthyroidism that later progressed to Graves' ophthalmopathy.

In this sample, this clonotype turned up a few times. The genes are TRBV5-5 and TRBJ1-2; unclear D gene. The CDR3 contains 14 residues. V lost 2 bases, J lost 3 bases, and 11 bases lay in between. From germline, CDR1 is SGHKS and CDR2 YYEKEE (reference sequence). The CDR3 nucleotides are TGTGCCAGCAGCTTCCGAGGAATCGACTATGGCTACACCTTC. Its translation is CASSFRGIDYGYTF.

The CDR3 DNA sequence: TGCGCCAGCAGTGACGGGGAGAACACTGAAGCTTTCTTT. It encodes CASSDGENTEAFF. The V and J genes are TRBV10-1 and TRBJ1-1; D gene unclear. This CDR3 is built from 13 residues. The germline gives CDR1 WNHNN, CDR2 SYGVQD (reference sequence). V lost 3 bases, J lost 1 base, and 6 bases lay in between.

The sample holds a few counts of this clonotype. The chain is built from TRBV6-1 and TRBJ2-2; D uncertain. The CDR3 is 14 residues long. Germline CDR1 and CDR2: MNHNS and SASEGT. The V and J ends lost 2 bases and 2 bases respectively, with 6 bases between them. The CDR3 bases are TGTGCCAGCAGTGAACCCTATAACACCGGGGAGCTGTTTTTT. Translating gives CASSEPYNTGELFF.

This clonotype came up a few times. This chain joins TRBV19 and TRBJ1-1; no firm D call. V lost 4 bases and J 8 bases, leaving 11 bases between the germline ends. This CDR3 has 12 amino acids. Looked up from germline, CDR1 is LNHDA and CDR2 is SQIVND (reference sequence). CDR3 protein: CASSTALTEAFF. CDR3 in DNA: TGTGCCAGTAGTACCGCGTTGACCGAAGCTTTCTTT.

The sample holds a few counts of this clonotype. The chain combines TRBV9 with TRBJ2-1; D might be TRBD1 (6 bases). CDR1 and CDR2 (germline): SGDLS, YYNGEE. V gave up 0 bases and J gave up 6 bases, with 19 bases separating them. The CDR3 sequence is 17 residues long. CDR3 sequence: CASSVGGTGKGRNEQFF. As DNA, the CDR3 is TGTGCCAGCAGCGTAGGGGGTACAGGGAAAGGCCGCAATGAGCAGTTCTTC.

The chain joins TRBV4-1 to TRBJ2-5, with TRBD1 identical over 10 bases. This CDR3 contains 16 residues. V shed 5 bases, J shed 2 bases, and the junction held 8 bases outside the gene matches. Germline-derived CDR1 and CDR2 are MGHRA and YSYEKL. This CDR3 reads CASSSMDRGTQETQYF. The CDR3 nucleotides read TGCGCCAGCAGCTCCATGGACAGGGGGACACAAGAGACCCAGTACTTC.

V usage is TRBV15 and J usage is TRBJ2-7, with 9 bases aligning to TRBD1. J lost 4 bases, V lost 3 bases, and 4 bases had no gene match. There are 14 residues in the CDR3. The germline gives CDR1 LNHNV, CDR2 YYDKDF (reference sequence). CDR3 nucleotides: TGTGCCACCAGCAGCGGGACAGGGCCTTACGAGCAGTACTTC. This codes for CATSSGTGPYEQYF.